This TCR beta chain derives from a study of blood T cells in healthy people across ages. Study summary: Researchers report that template switching captured about one barcoded beta molecule per two T cells. Study-wide points: Conclusively comparing naive with antigen-experienced cells was impossible with unsorted PBMCs.

Remarks on this clonotype: Its antigen is undetermined.

The CDR3 contains 18 residues. The V segment lost 1 base and the J segment 3 bases; nucleotides outside the gene matches: 13. CDR1 is LGHNA, CDR2 YSLEER, per germline. A second PCR, run for roughly 7 to 12 cycles, used a sample-barcoded 5' primer plus a J-beta primer mix. Using its own MiXCR run on the 5' RACE reads, TCRdb lists one record per CDR3 protein. This sample has 1.5 million to 2 million distinct CDR3 sequences; 39% occur once, and the top ten carry roughly 23%. Specimen: blood. The clonotype comes from a human donor in good health. The chain links TRBV4-3 to TRBJ2-7; 9 positions match TRBD1. The DNA for the CDR3 is TGCGCCAGCAGCCAAGCAGGGACAGGGCTTCCCACTTGCTACGAGCAGTACTTC. This encodes CASSQAGTGLPTCYEQYF.